Presented here are 21 T cell receptor beta chains from one specimen sequenced in a study of CD8 T cells in ankylosing spondylitis. TCRdb recomputed calls from the 5' RACE reads with MiXCR, one row per CDR3 protein. The sample lists 200,000 to 300,000 distinct CDR3 sequences; over 8.5% were seen once. The sample was blood, either unsorted or a sorted T cell fraction (not recorded which). These receptors were collected from a male donor with ankylosing spondylitis or in good health (not recorded which).

This sequence joins TRBV29-1 and TRBJ2-1, with D perhaps being TRBD1 or TRBD2 (5 bases each). Germline V gene data show CDR1 as SQVTM and CDR2 as ANQGSEA. V lost 6 bases, J lost 1 base, and 16 bases lay in between. This CDR3 has 15 amino acids. CDR3 nucleotide sequence: TGCAGCGTGGATCGGACTTCAGGGTCCTACAATGAGCAGTTCTTC. This codes for CSVDRTSGSYNEQFF.

The chain combines TRBV20-1 with TRBJ1-2; the D is unclear. The CDR3 runs to 16 residues. Trimming cost V 0 bases and J 5 bases, with 19 bases left between them. Per germline, CDR1 DFQATT and CDR2 SNEGSKA (reference sequence). The CDR3 loop is CSARDRSRLLWYGYTF. CDR3 nucleotides: TGCAGTGCTAGAGATCGGAGTCGGCTCCTGTGGTATGGCTACACCTTC.

This clonotype has a handful of counts. The rearrangement uses TRBV7-3 and TRBJ2-2; TRBD2 is a possible D gene (5 bases). Trimming stripped 0 bases from V and 12 bases from J, with 8 bases between. This CDR3 contains 12 residues. The germline V gene has CDR1 SGHTA and CDR2 FQGTGA. CDR3 amino acids: CASSLTEEKLFF. CDR3 in DNA: TGTGCCAGCAGCTTAACGGAGGAAAAGCTGTTTTTT.

There are many counts of this clonotype. The chain is built from TRBV25-1 and TRBJ1-5, with a possible D match to TRBD1 (5 bases). Germline V lookup: CDR1 MGHDK, CDR2 SYGVNS. The CDR3 consists of 12 residues. Trimming removed 7 bases from V and 4 bases from J, with 8 bases in between. CDR3 coding DNA: TGTGCCAGCACTGGGGGGAATCAGCCCCAGCATTTT. Translated, it gives CASTGGNQPQHF. Full variable domain (rest looked up from reference TRBV25-1 and TRBJ1-5): EADIYQTPRYLVIGTGKKITLECSQTMGHDKMYWYQQDPGMELHLIHYSYGVNSTEKGDLSSESTVSRIRTEHFPLTLESARPSHTSQYLCASTGGNQPQHFGDGTRLSIL.

This clonotype showed up many times. The rearrangement uses TRBV5-1 and TRBJ2-3; TRBD1 matches 8 bases. The CDR3 totals 16 residues. V lost 3 bases to trimming and J lost 1 base; unmatched junction nucleotides: 7. In germline, CDR1 is SGHRS, CDR2 YFSETQ. The CDR3 DNA follows: TGCGCCAGCAGCTGGCAGGGGGCAAGGGGCACAGATACGCAGTATTTT. Its protein is CASSWQGARGTDTQYF. The variable domain in full, with the rest retrieved from reference TRBV5-1 and TRBJ2-3, is KAGVTQTPRYLIKTRGQQVTLSCSPISGHRSVSWYQQTPGQGLQFLFEYFSETQRNKGNFPGRFSGRQFSNSRSEMNVSTLELGDSALYLCASSWQGARGTDTQYFGPGTRLTVL.

This clonotype was recorded a few times. The J gene is TRBJ2-1, the V gene TRBV7-3, with D possibly matching TRBD1 (6 bases). V was cut by 4 bases and J by 8 bases, with 9 bases left in between. Germline values: CDR1 SGHTA, CDR2 FQGTGA. The CDR3 length is 12 residues. The CDR3 sequence: CASSYRVHEQFF. CDR3 nucleotide sequence: TGTGCCAGCAGCTACAGGGTCCATGAGCAGTTCTTC.

Many counts were recorded for this clonotype. The rearrangement uses TRBV24-1 and TRBJ2-7; 7 positions agree with TRBD1. Trimming removed 10 bases from V and 4 bases from J; junction bases left unmatched: 9. The CDR3 covers 13 residues. CDR1 is KGHDR, CDR2 SFDVKD, per germline. The CDR3 nucleotides read TGTGCCACGTCAGACAGGGTCAATTACGAGCAGTACTTC. The encoded protein is CATSDRVNYEQYF.

This clonotype was found a few times. The rearrangement uses TRBV6-9 and TRBJ2-1; 12 bases are a match to TRBD2. This CDR3 region has 21 residues. In germline, CDR1 is MNHGY, CDR2 SVAAGI. The CDR3 loop reads CAASYPLTTTSGSVFHNEQFF. As DNA, the CDR3 is TGTGCGGCCAGTTATCCCCTGACCACGACTAGCGGGAGTGTTTTCCACAATGAGCAGTTCTTC.

This clonotype was recorded many times. V gene TRBV19 combines with J gene TRBJ1-1, with D possibly matching TRBD1 (5 bases). The CDR3 has 13 residues. Looked up from germline, CDR1 is LNHDA and CDR2 is SQIVND (reference sequence). V gave up 6 bases and J gave up 7 bases, with 15 bases separating them. CDR3 in DNA: TGTGCCAGTAGCCCCCTACCCGGGGGTGAAGCTTTCTTT. This translates into CASSPLPGGEAFF.

In its sample, this clonotype was seen a few times. The chain recombines TRBV7-9 with TRBJ2-5, with 11 bases identical to TRBD1. J lost 3 bases, V lost 4 bases, and 4 bases had no gene match. Germline V CDR1 and CDR2: SEHNR, FQNEAQ (reference sequence). The CDR3 covers 15 residues. CDR3 loop: CASSYPGQGEETQYF. CDR3 nucleotides: TGTGCCAGCAGCTATCCGGGACAGGGGGAAGAGACCCAGTACTTC.

Remarks on this clonotype: A much bigger clone sits one base away, suggesting this may be a read error. This chain uses TRBV20-1 with TRBJ2-4; D ambiguous. Trimming took off 1 base at V and 9 bases at J, with 13 bases between the two ends. The CDR3 sequence is 13 residues long. Germline CDR1 DFQATT, CDR2 SNEGSKA (reference sequence). The CDR3 loop is CSARAVGVTIQYF. For the CDR3, the DNA is TGCAGTGCTAGAGCGGTGGGCGTGACCATTCAGTACTTC.

This clonotype came up a few times. The V call is TRBV3-1, the J call TRBJ2-1; 11 bases match TRBD2. The CDR3 has 20 residues. Germline loops: CDR1 LGHDT, CDR2 YNNKEL (reference sequence). J gave up 0 bases and V 1 base, and 11 bases lay outside the gene matches. CDR3 in DNA: TGTGCCAGCAGCCAAGTTGGGCTAGCGGGGGGCTGGAGCTCCTACAATGAGCAGTTCTTC. It encodes CASSQVGLAGGWSSYNEQFF.

This clonotype was picked up many times. The V call is TRBV29-1, the J call TRBJ2-7; either TRBD1 or TRBD2 may fit D (5 bases each). V lost 3 bases and J 4 bases, leaving 7 bases between the germline ends. This CDR3 has 11 amino acids. Germline V gives CDR1 SQVTM, CDR2 ANQGSEA. The DNA for the CDR3 is TGCAGCGTTGATTGGGGGTACGAGCAGTACTTC. As protein: CSVDWGYEQYF.

This clonotype was counted between two and nine times. The chain links TRBV5-1 to TRBJ2-2; no firm D call. Trimming stripped 0 bases from V and 3 bases from J, with 9 bases between. Germline assignment: CDR1 SGHRS and CDR2 YFSETQ. This CDR3 region has 15 residues. The CDR3, as DNA: TGCGCCAGCAGCTTGGGGAATTCAGACACCGGGGAGCTGTTTTTT. The encoded protein is CASSLGNSDTGELFF. The complete variable domain, with remaining parts taken from reference TRBV5-1 and TRBJ2-2, reads KAGVTQTPRYLIKTRGQQVTLSCSPISGHRSVSWYQQTPGQGLQFLFEYFSETQRNKGNFPGRFSGRQFSNSRSEMNVSTLELGDSALYLCASSLGNSDTGELFFGEGSRLTVL.

This clonotype was counted a few times. The chain employs TRBV7-3 and TRBJ2-3, with TRBD2 identical over 10 bases. Germline lookup yields CDR1 SGHTA and CDR2 FQGTGA. Germline trimming cut 4 bases from V and 2 bases from J; bases unmatched to any gene: 3. CDR3 length: 15 residues. The CDR3 loop is CASSSSGGLTDTQYF. The CDR3 DNA reads as TGTGCCAGCAGCTCTAGCGGGGGTCTCACAGATACGCAGTATTTT.

This rearrangement joins TRBV6-4 to TRBJ2-7; TRBD1 might be the D (5 bases). CDR1 is MRHNA and CDR2 is SNTAGT in the germline V gene. The CDR3 contains 15 residues. V was cut by 4 bases and J by 0 bases, with 13 bases left in between. The CDR3 bases are TGTGCCAGCAGTGTGGGGCCCAGGAGCTCCTACGAGCAGTACTTC. It yields the protein CASSVGPRSSYEQYF.

The chain has TRBV7-9 and TRBJ2-3; D possibly uses TRBD1 or TRBD2 (5 bases each). The CDR3 runs 15 residues. V lost 6 bases, J lost 0 bases, and 13 bases lay in between. Germline values: CDR1 SEHNR, CDR2 FQNEAQ (reference sequence). The DNA for the CDR3 is TGTGCCAGCAGACACCTCCGGGACAGCACAGATACGCAGTATTTT. It translates to CASRHLRDSTDTQYF.

The table lists this clonotype with many counts. The chain couples TRBV9 to TRBJ1-1, with TRBD1 as a possible D gene (5 bases). Germline V gene lookup returns CDR1 SGDLS and CDR2 YYNGEE. Between the trimmed V and J ends, which lost 4 bases and 3 bases, there was a span of 16 bases. This CDR3 region has 15 residues. CDR3 sequence (DNA): TGTGCCAGCAGCCCCCTTAGGGGCTGGGACACTGAAGCTTTCTTT. This codes for CASSPLRGWDTEAFF.

This chain uses TRBV9 with TRBJ2-1; D is uncertain. The CDR3 covers 11 residues. V shed 3 bases and J shed 10 bases, with 8 bases lying between them. Germline V CDR1 and CDR2: SGDLS, YYNGEE. The CDR3 spells CASSGYREQFF. The CDR3 DNA is TGTGCCAGCAGCGGTTATCGGGAGCAGTTCTTC.

This clonotype was counted at least ten times. The rearrangement links TRBV5-1 to TRBJ2-3, with 10 bases that match TRBD2. Germline V gene lookup returns CDR1 SGHRS and CDR2 YFSETQ. V trimming: 0 bases; J trimming: 3 bases; junction bases outside the gene matches: 7. The CDR3 has 17 residues. As DNA, the CDR3 is TGCGCCAGCAGCTTGGGTGAGGATAGCGGGGGGACAGATACGCAGTATTTT. It specifies CASSLGEDSGGTDTQYF.

This clonotype was counted at least ten times. The rearrangement joins TRBV28 to TRBJ2-7, with D perhaps TRBD2 (5 bases). Germline-derived CDR1 and CDR2 are MDHEN and SYDVKM. The V gene lost 4 bases and the J gene lost 5 bases, with 18 bases spanning the gap. The CDR3 extends over 15 amino acids. CDR3 protein: CASSSTAWNGDEQYF. The CDR3 coding sequence is TGTGCCAGCAGTTCAACGGCCTGGAACGGGGACGAGCAGTACTTC. The variable domain in full, with the rest retrieved from reference TRBV28 and TRBJ2-7, is DVKVTQSSRYLVKRTGEKVFLECVQDMDHENMFWYRQDPGLGLRLIYFSYDVKMKEKGDIPEGYSVSREKKERFSLILESASTNQTSMYLCASSSTAWNGDEQYFGPGTRLTVT.